A selection of T cell receptor beta chains follows, all from one sample in a study of blood T cell repertoires in COVID-19. Repertoires were generated with immunoSEQ multiplex PCR, while TCRdb's copy carries only in-frame clones and drops some. The sample yields about 240,000 clones, about 82% seen once. Sample: peripheral blood. The receptor set was obtained from a man aged 45-65 years with COVID-19, enrolled during active disease. Each CDR3 is given with its conserved first and last residue. The D gene is left open where the match is weak. Clone size appears in some rows only: once, few, many, or a class for an expanded clone.

J gene,clone size,D gene,V gene,CDR3 DNA,CDR3 protein
TRBJ2-1,NA,TRBD2,TRBV19,TGTGCCAGTAGTATTGCGGGGGGGGCTTCTGAGCAGTTCTTC,CASSIAGGASEQFF
TRBJ2-5,NA,NA,TRBV4-2,TGTGCCAGCAGCCAAGATCCGGCGGCAGAGACCCAGTACTTC,CASSQDPAAETQYF
TRBJ1-1,NA,NA,TRBV15,TGTGCCACCAGCAGAGGGGCCCGACAGCTCACTGAAGCTTTCTTT,CATSRGARQLTEAFF
TRBJ1-2,once,NA,TRBV14,TGTGCCAGCAGCCAAGATTTCTTGCGGGGCTACACCTTC,CASSQDFLRGYTF
TRBJ2-5,NA,TRBD2,TRBV7-2,TGTGCCAGCAGCTTATTTTCTAGCGGGGGGCCACAAGAGACCCAGTACTTC,CASSLFSSGGPQETQYF
TRBJ2-3,NA,NA,TRBV27,TGTGCCACCCATGACTTCAACACAGATACGCAGTATTTT,CATHDFNTDTQYF
TRBJ2-3,few,TRBD2,TRBV9,TGTGCCAGCAGCGTTAGCGGGGTAACAGATACGCAGTATTTT,CASSVSGVTDTQYF
TRBJ2-7,NA,NA,TRBV9,TGTGCCAGCAGCGCCGCGATGGAGTCCTACGAGCAGTACTTC,CASSAAMESYEQYF
TRBJ2-5,NA,NA,TRBV12-3/TRBV12-4,TGTGCCAGCAGTGACAGGGAGACCCAGTACTTC,CASSDRETQYF
TRBJ1-6,NA,NA,TRBV9,TGTGCCAGCAGCGTAGAGGGACATAGCTCCTATAATTCACCCCTCCACTTT,CASSVEGHSSYNSPLHF
TRBJ1-2,few,TRBD1,TRBV7-9,TGTGCCAGCAGTGCGGGACAGAACAACTATGGCTACACCTTC,CASSAGQNNYGYTF
TRBJ1-2,NA,TRBD1,TRBV30,TGTGCCTGGCGCGGAAAAGGGACAGCTAACTATGGCTACACCTTC,CAWRGKGTANYGYTF
TRBJ1-2,NA,TRBD1,TRBV6-2/TRBV6-3,TGTGCCAGCAGTTACTCGGTCGACAGGGGTTATGGCTACACCTTC,CASSYSVDRGYGYTF
TRBJ1-3,NA,NA,TRBV30,TGTGCCTGGAGTGTGGGGGGGAACTCTGGAAACACCATATATTTT,CAWSVGGNSGNTIYF
TRBJ2-6,NA,TRBD1,TRBV10-3,TGTGCCATCAGGGGGACAGACTCTGGGGCCAACGTCCTGACTTTC,CAIRGTDSGANVLTF
TRBJ2-1,NA,NA,TRBV5-1,TGCGCCAGCAGCTTGGGACAGTCTATCTCCTACAATGAGCAGTTCTTC,CASSLGQSISYNEQFF
TRBJ1-1,NA,TRBD1,TRBV5-1,TGCGCCAGCAGCTCGACAGGGGGCCCCGAAGCTTTCTTT,CASSSTGGPEAFF
TRBJ2-2,NA,NA,TRBV9,TGTGCCAGCAGCGCCCTAACACAGGGATTCACCGGGGAGCTGTTTTTT,CASSALTQGFTGELFF
TRBJ2-2,once,NA,TRBV20-1,TGCAGTGCTAGTGACCGGACAGTCTCGAACACCGGGGAGCTGTTTTTT,CSASDRTVSNTGELFF
TRBJ2-4,NA,NA,TRBV29-1,TGCAGCGTTAGGCAGGGGGGCCCTGTGGACATTCAGTACTTC,CSVRQGGPVDIQYF
TRBJ2-5,many,NA,TRBV11-2,TGTGCCAGCAGCTTAGAACAGCCCCTAGCGAGTCAAGAGACCCAGTACTTC,CASSLEQPLASQETQYF
TRBJ2-2,NA,NA,TRBV7-6,TGTGCCAGCAGCTTAGGGACTACCAACACCGGGGAGCTGTTTTTT,CASSLGTTNTGELFF
TRBJ1-1,NA,NA,TRBV5-1,TGCGCCAGCAGCCCTACGGGGGGGCTAACTGAAGCTTTCTTT,CASSPTGGLTEAFF
TRBJ1-2,NA,TRBD1,TRBV5-1,TGCGCCAGCAGACGGACAGGGTGGATGAGCTATGGCTACACCTTC,CASRRTGWMSYGYTF
TRBJ1-6,NA,TRBD1,TRBV5-4,TGTGCCAGCAGCTCGGCACGGGACAGGGGGGGTTCACCCCTCCACTTT,CASSSARDRGGSPLHF
TRBJ1-2,few,TRBD1,TRBV14,TGTGCCAGCAGCCCAGGGGGCTATGGCTACACCTTC,CASSPGGYGYTF
TRBJ1-3,few,NA,TRBV28,TGTGCCAGCAGTCGGGTAGGAAACACCATATATTTT,CASSRVGNTIYF
TRBJ1-1,NA,TRBD1,TRBV23-1,TGCGCCAGCAGTCTTCAAGGGGGCCAACATAAGAACACTGAAGCTTTCTTT,CASSLQGGQHKNTEAFF
TRBJ1-4,NA,NA,TRBV21-1,TGTGCCAGCGGCCGGTGGGGAGGAAAACTGTTTTTT,CASGRWGGKLFF
TRBJ2-5,NA,NA,TRBV4-1,TGCGCCAGCAGCCAAGTGGCCGGGGTATCGGAGACCCAGTACTTC,CASSQVAGVSETQYF
TRBJ2-1,NA,NA,TRBV7-7,TGTGCTAGCAGCAAAAGGGGGGGGCTATACAATGAGCAGTTCTTC,CASSKRGGLYNEQFF
TRBJ2-7,NA,TRBD2,TRBV2,TGTGCCAGTAGAGCGGGGGAGGGAGAGCAGTACTTC,CASRAGEGEQYF
TRBJ2-1,NA,TRBD2,TRBV5-4,TGTGCCAGCAGCTCCGGGGAGGGCGCCTACAATGAGCAGTTCTTC,CASSSGEGAYNEQFF
TRBJ1-1,once,TRBD1,TRBV19,TGTGCCAGTAGTCTACCGGGACAGTTTAAAGCTTTCTTT,CASSLPGQFKAFF
TRBJ2-6,NA,NA,TRBV4-1,TGCGCCAGCAGCCAAGTGTACTCTGGGGCCAACGTCCTGACTTTC,CASSQVYSGANVLTF
TRBJ2-5,NA,NA,TRBV15,TGTGCCACCAGCATCCCAGGGGTGGGCACGGGCGAGACCCAGTACTTC,CATSIPGVGTGETQYF
TRBJ2-1,NA,TRBD1,TRBV18,TGTGCCAGCTCACCAGCAGGGACAGGGGTAACTGAGCAGTTCTTC,CASSPAGTGVTEQFF
TRBJ2-1,once,TRBD2,TRBV11-2,TGTGCCAGCAGCTCCCGACTAGCGGGGGGCCTCAATGAGCAGTTCTTC,CASSSRLAGGLNEQFF
TRBJ2-2,NA,NA,TRBV10-3,TGTGCCATCAGCCCAGGGACTCTAACGAACACCGGGGAGCTGTTTTTT,CAISPGTLTNTGELFF
TRBJ1-6,NA,NA,TRBV2,TGTGCCAGCAGCCCTCAGGGCCGTGTTTCACCCCTCCACTTT,CASSPQGRVSPLHF
TRBJ2-7,NA,TRBD1,TRBV19,TGTGCCAGTAGTTTCACAGGGGGCTGGGGAACCTACGAGCAGTACTTC,CASSFTGGWGTYEQYF
TRBJ1-2,NA,NA,TRBV7-9,TGTGCCAGCATGACCCAAACCGGGATTTCTAACTATGGCTACACCTTC,CASMTQTGISNYGYTF
TRBJ2-5,once,NA,TRBV10-3,TGTGCCATCAGCCCCTCTACTAGTCGCCGTCCTCAAGAGACCCAGTACTTC,CAISPSTSRRPQETQYF
TRBJ2-1,NA,TRBD1,TRBV11-2,TGTGCCAGCAGCGGGGGGACAGGGGGCAATGAGCAGTTCTTC,CASSGGTGGNEQFF